The entry below gives a single TCR beta chain sequence along with its context. Antigen specificity is unknown. Samples came from axillary lymph nodes draining the breast cancer. TCRdb redid the calling of the multiplex PCR reads with MiXCR, one entry per CDR3 protein. This repertoire shows around 230,000 distinct CDR3 sequences, 30% to 35% found once; its top ten account for 3.6%. The sample is drawn from a study of breast tumors, draining lymph nodes, adjacent tissues. Study findings and constraints: Compared with lymph nodes, tumors were less diverse; compared with nontumor tissue, more.

The germline V gene encodes CDR1 SNHLY and CDR2 FYNNEI. The CDR3 is made up of 13 amino acids. The TCR sequence derives from a female donor with breast cancer. Some clones in this sample may be carry-over from other donors' samples. The V gene is TRBV2, the J gene TRBJ2-2, with D maybe TRBD1 (6 bases). Judging by the DNA end, TRBJ1-1 fits better; the J call may be wrong. Sample: axillary lymph node tissue. CDR3 in DNA: TGTGCCAGCAGTGATAGTCAGGGGTCGGAAGCTTTCTTT. It is translated as CASSDSQGSEAFF.